This T cell receptor (beta chain) was sequenced during a study of shared clonotypes between healthy human individuals. There are 16 residues in the CDR3. Germline CDR1 and CDR2: SGHDN and FVKESK. V shed 4 bases and J 8 bases; nucleotides not matched to a gene: 13. The material for each subset, its genomic DNA, was split evenly across several immunoSEQ plates. What was sequenced on ten immunoSEQ deep assay plates was unsorted PBMC DNA. Sequencing was performed with immunoSEQ multiplex PCR; in TCRdb, only in-frame clones are kept and a portion is missing. Among roughly 500,000 clones listed, 70% to 80% were seen once.

Sequencing was done on a sample of PBMCs. This chain uses TRBV14 with TRBJ2-4; 8 nucleotides line up with TRBD1. This sequence was found in a woman aged 40-49 years in good health. Some clones in this sample may be carry-over from other donors' samples. The CDR3 DNA is TGTGCCAGCAGCCTCCACCGGGACAGGCTCGTTCACATTCAGTACTTC. This sequence encodes CASSLHRDRLVHIQYF.